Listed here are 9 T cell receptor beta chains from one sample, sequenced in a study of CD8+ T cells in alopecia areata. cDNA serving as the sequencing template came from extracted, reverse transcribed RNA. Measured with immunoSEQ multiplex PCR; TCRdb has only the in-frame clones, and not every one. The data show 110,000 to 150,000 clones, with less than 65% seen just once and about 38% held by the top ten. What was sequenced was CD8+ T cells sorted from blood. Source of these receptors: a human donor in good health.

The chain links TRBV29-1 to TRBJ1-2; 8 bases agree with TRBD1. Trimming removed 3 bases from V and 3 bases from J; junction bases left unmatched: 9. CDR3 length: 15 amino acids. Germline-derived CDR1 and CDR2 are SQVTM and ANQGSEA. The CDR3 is CSVDVPRGHDYGYTF. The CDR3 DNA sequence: TGCAGCGTTGATGTCCCCAGGGGGCATGACTATGGCTACACCTTC.

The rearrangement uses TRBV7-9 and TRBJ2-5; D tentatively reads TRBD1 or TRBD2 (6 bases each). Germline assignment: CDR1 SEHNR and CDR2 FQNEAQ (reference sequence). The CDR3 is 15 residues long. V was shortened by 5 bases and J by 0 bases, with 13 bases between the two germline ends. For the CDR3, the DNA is TGTGCCAGCAGCCCCCGGGGGCCGGACCAAGAGACCCAGTACTTC. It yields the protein CASSPRGPDQETQYF.

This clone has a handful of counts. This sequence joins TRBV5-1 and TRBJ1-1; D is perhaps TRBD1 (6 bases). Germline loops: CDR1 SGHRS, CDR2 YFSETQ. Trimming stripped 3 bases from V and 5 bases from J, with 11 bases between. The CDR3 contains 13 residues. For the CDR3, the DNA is TGCGCCAGCAGCTGGAACAGGGAAACTGAAGCTTTCTTT. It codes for CASSWNRETEAFF.

The CDR3 DNA reads as TGCAGCGTTGAGATTGACAGGGGGAATGAGCAGTTCTTC. Amino acids: CSVEIDRGNEQFF. J is TRBJ2-1 and V is TRBV29-1; 9 bases agree with TRBD1. The germline CDR1 and CDR2 sequences are SQVTM and ANQGSEA. The junction had 4 bases not matched to a gene; V was cut back by 3 bases and J by 7 bases. There are 13 residues in the CDR3.

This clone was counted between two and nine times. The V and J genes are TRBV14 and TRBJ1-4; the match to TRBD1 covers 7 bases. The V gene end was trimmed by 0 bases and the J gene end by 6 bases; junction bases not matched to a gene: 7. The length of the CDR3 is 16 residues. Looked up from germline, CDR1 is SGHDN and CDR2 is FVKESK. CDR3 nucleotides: TGTGCCAGCAGCCAAGATTTTCAGGGGGTGGATGAAAAACTGTTTTTT. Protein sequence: CASSQDFQGVDEKLFF.

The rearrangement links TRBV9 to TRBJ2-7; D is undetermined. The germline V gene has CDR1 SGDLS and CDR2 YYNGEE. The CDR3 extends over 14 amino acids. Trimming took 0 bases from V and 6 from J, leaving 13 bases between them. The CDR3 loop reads CASSVGSVDGEQYF. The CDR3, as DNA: TGTGCCAGCAGCGTAGGCTCGGTGGACGGCGAGCAGTACTTC.

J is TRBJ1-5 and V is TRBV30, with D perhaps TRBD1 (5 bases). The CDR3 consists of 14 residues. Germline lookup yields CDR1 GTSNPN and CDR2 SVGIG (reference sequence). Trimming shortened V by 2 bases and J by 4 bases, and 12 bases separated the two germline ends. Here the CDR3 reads CAWSSGLGNQPQHF. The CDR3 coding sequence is TGTGCCTGGAGTTCAGGGTTGGGGAATCAGCCCCAGCATTTT. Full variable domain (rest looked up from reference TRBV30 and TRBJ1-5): SQTIHQWPATLVQPVGSPLSLECTVEGTSNPNLYWYRQAAGRGLQLLFYSVGIGQISSEVPQNLSASRPQDRQFILSSKKLLLSDSGFYLCAWSSGLGNQPQHFGDGTRLSIL.

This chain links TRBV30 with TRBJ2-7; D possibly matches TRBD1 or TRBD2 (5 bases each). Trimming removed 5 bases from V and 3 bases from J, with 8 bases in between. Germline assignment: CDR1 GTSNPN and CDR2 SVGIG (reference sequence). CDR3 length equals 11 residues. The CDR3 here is CAWRDRYEQYF. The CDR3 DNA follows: TGTGCCTGGCGGGACCGCTACGAGCAGTACTTC. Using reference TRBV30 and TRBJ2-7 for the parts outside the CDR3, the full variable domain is SQTIHQWPATLVQPVGSPLSLECTVEGTSNPNLYWYRQAAGRGLQLLFYSVGIGQISSEVPQNLSASRPQDRQFILSSKKLLLSDSGFYLCAWRDRYEQYFGPGTRLTVT.

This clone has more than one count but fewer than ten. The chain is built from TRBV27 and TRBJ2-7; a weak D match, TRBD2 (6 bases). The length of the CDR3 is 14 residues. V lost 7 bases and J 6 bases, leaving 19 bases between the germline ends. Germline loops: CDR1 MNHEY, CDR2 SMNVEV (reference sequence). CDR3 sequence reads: CASNLRLDVGEQYF. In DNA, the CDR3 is TGTGCCAGCAATCTAAGACTAGACGTCGGCGAGCAGTACTTC.